Included here is one T cell receptor beta chain sequence, with context. The ends were cut back, 7 bases at V and 0 bases at J, with 9 bases in the middle. The CDR3 has 13 amino acids. CDR1 and CDR2 (germline): MNHEY, SVGAGI. This sample stems from a study of blood T cell repertoires in COVID-19. Sequencing used immunoSEQ multiplex PCR; TCRdb keeps in-frame clones, though not all of them. This table holds 200,000 to 250,000 clones, roughly 84% found once. This sequence was found in a woman of 80 years or more with acute or convalescent COVID-19. Sequenced sample: peripheral blood. The chain joins TRBV6-5 to TRBJ1-2; D possibly corresponds to TRBD1 (5 bases). In nucleotides, the CDR3 is TGTGCCAGCACCCAGACAGCTAACTATGGCTACACCTTC. Protein sequence: CASTQTANYGYTF.